What follows are 6 T cell receptor beta chains derived from one specimen sequenced in a study of cytomegalovirus exposure and HLA in healthy donors (dated by TCRdb to about 2017). Library preparation employed the immunoSEQ multiplex PCR assay. For the multiplex PCR, a mixture combining 60 forward primers for TCR Vbeta segments and 13 reverse primers for TCR Jbeta segments was used. Entries here come from immuneACCESS through TCRdb and include only in-frame sequences with V and J called. Some clones fail to appear in such tables; in the studies checked, an unresolved V gene covers under half of the shortfall, and the cause of the remainder is unknown. For this sample there are some 140,000 clones; approximately 80% appear just once. Of the sample, 8.8% falls within the top ten clones. Sequencing input: PBMCs. All receptors come from a woman in her fifties or sixties in good health and CMV-seropositive.

This clone has just one count. The rearrangement uses TRBV28 and TRBJ2-7; D not certain. V was cut by 5 bases and J by 1 base, with 6 bases left in between. The germline gives CDR1 MDHEN, CDR2 SYDVKM. This CDR3 is built from 12 residues. The CDR3 spells CASSPPSYEQYF. Here the CDR3 DNA reads TGTGCCAGCAGTCCCCCTTCCTACGAGCAGTACTTC.

The chain combines TRBV7-2 with TRBJ2-5; a weak D match, TRBD2 (6 bases). In germline, CDR1 is SGHTA, CDR2 FQGNSA. The CDR3 runs 13 residues. With 5 bases removed from V and 5 bases from J, the gap between germline ends came to 12 bases. The CDR3 loop is CASSPTSAETQYF. The CDR3, as DNA: TGTGCCAGCAGCCCGACTAGTGCCGAGACCCAGTACTTC.

The CDR3 DNA reads as TGTGCCAGCAGCCAAGGACAGGGGAAACAGCCCCAGCATTTT. Protein product: CASSQGQGKQPQHF. The chain combines TRBV4-2 with TRBJ1-5; TRBD1 matches 8 bases. The length of the CDR3 is 14 residues. The V and J ends lost 1 base and 7 bases, in that order; junction bases with no gene match: 3. Germline CDR1 reads LGHNA; CDR2 reads YNFKEQ.

The chain combines TRBV4-2 with TRBJ2-7; 12 bases align to TRBD2. This CDR3 has 16 amino acids. V lost 4 bases, J lost 5 bases, and 9 bases stayed unmatched. Germline CDR1 LGHNA, CDR2 YNFKEQ. The CDR3 bases are TGTGCCAGCAGCCTCAGGACTAGCGGGGCTTCTAACGAGCAGTACTTC. This codes for CASSLRTSGASNEQYF.

The chain recombines TRBV7-2 with TRBJ2-3; possibly TRBD1 for D (6 bases). The CDR3 spans 16 residues. Germline CDR1 and CDR2: SGHTA and FQGNSA. The V end lost 1 base, the J end lost 6 bases, and 17 bases lay between the germline ends. CDR3 in amino acids: CASSLDRGRGSDTQYF. The CDR3 DNA follows: TGTGCCAGCAGCTTAGATAGGGGCAGGGGATCCGATACGCAGTATTTT. The variable domain in full, completed from reference TRBV7-2 and TRBJ2-3, reads GAGVSQSPSNKVTEKGKDVELRCDPISGHTALYWYRQSLGQGLEFLIYFQGNSAPDKSGLPSDRFSAERTGGSVSTLTIQRTQQEDSAVYLCASSLDRGRGSDTQYFGPGTRLTVL.

This clone was seen a few times. The chain recombines TRBV7-2 with TRBJ2-7; the D gene is possibly TRBD1 (6 bases). The CDR3 covers 13 residues. Trimming shortened V by 5 bases and J by 4 bases, and 12 bases separated the two germline ends. Germline CDR1 reads SGHTA; CDR2 reads FQGNSA. CDR3 loop: CASSRGQFYEQYF. CDR3 coding DNA: TGTGCCAGCAGCCGTGGACAGTTTTACGAGCAGTACTTC.